These T cell receptor beta chains were read from a single sample in a study of spatial heterogeneity in lung cancer. Via MiXCR, TCRdb re-called the 5' RACE reads, giving one row per CDR3 protein. The repertoire holds around 110,000 distinct CDR3 sequences, with 9% to 15% as singletons. The material was PBMCs, obtained at follow-up. The receptors originated from a male donor with early-stage non-small cell lung cancer. CDR3s include the opening cysteine and the closing phenylalanine or tryptophan. A D gene is named only where the DNA matches it firmly. For some rows the clone size is stated as once, few or many, or as a class when expanded; others skip it.

length: 10
D: -
V: TRBV20-1
size: few
J: TRBJ2-3
CDR3: CSASTDTQYF
DNA: TGCAGTGCCAGCACAGATACGCAGTATTTT

length: 15
D: TRBD2
V: TRBV28
size: once
J: TRBJ2-1
CDR3: CASSLLAGDYNEQFF
DNA: TGTGCCAGCAGTTTATTGGCGGGGGATTACAATGAGCAGTTCTTC

length: 15
D: -
V: TRBV4-3
size: many
J: TRBJ1-5
CDR3: CASSQDVDLRQPQHF
DNA: TGCGCCAGCAGCCAAGATGTAGACCTGCGGCAGCCCCAGCATTTT

length: 15
D: -
V: TRBV3-1
size: few
J: TRBJ1-1
CDR3: CASSQDTVTNTEAFF
DNA: TGTGCCAGCAGCCAAGACACAGTTACGAACACTGAAGCTTTCTTT

length: 15
D: -
V: TRBV24-1
size: -
J: TRBJ2-3
CDR3: CATSDWGLGTDTQYF
DNA: TGTGCCACCAGTGATTGGGGGCTGGGCACAGATACGCAGTATTTT

length: 12
D: -
V: TRBV20-1
size: many
J: TRBJ1-1
CDR3: CSAPPSNTEAFF
DNA: TGCAGTGCTCCGCCCTCCAACACTGAAGCTTTCTTT

length: 15
D: -
V: TRBV3-1
size: many
J: TRBJ1-4
CDR3: CASSTRQTTNEKLFF
DNA: TGTGCCAGCAGCACCCGACAGACAACAAATGAAAAACTGTTTTTT

length: 11
D: -
V: TRBV10-3
size: few
J: TRBJ2-1
CDR3: CATDSENEQFF
DNA: TGTGCCACCGATTCTGAGAATGAGCAGTTCTTC

length: 14
D: -
V: TRBV6-2/TRBV6-3
size: many
J: TRBJ1-1
CDR3: CASRRDTLNTEAFF
DNA: TGTGCCAGCAGACGGGACACCCTGAACACTGAAGCTTTCTTT

length: 17
D: -
V: TRBV4-1
size: many
J: TRBJ1-5
CDR3: CASRDARGGSSNQPQHF
DNA: TGCGCCAGCAGGGACGCAAGGGGGGGGAGCAGCAATCAGCCCCAGCATTTT

length: 13
D: -
V: TRBV7-2
size: -
J: TRBJ2-4
CDR3: CASSFRGRNIQYF
DNA: TGTGCCAGCAGTTTCCGGGGCAGGAACATTCAGTACTTC

length: 11
D: -
V: TRBV29-1
size: many
J: TRBJ2-7
CDR3: CSARGADEQYF
DNA: TGCAGCGCCCGCGGGGCGGACGAGCAGTACTTC

length: 14
D: -
V: TRBV13
size: many
J: TRBJ1-2
CDR3: CASSLGRGQVGYTF
DNA: TGTGCCAGCAGCTTAGGCCGGGGGCAGGTTGGCTACACCTTC

length: 13
D: TRBD1
V: TRBV11-1
size: -
J: TRBJ2-5
CDR3: CASSPRTGETQYF
DNA: TGTGCCAGCAGCCCAAGGACAGGAGAGACCCAGTACTTC

length: 13
D: -
V: TRBV7-2
size: many
J: TRBJ2-3
CDR3: CASSYFSTDTQYF
DNA: TGTGCCAGCAGCTACTTCAGTACAGATACGCAGTATTTT

length: 15
D: TRBD2
V: TRBV20-1
size: few
J: TRBJ2-7
CDR3: CSATGLAGADDEQYF
DNA: TGCAGTGCTACCGGACTAGCGGGGGCGGACGACGAGCAGTACTTC

length: 14
D: TRBD1
V: TRBV12-3/TRBV12-4
size: few
J: TRBJ2-7
CDR3: CASSLDRASYEQYF
DNA: TGTGCCAGCAGCCTGGACAGGGCCTCCTACGAGCAGTACTTC

length: 15
D: -
V: TRBV5-1
size: -
J: TRBJ1-2
CDR3: CASSLWGTGNYGYTF
DNA: TGCGCCAGCAGCTTATGGGGGACCGGGAACTATGGCTACACCTTC

length: 15
D: -
V: TRBV11-2
size: -
J: TRBJ1-6
CDR3: CASSATGTRNSPLHF
DNA: TGTGCCAGCAGCGCTACCGGGACAAGAAATTCACCCCTCCACTTT

length: 18
D: -
V: TRBV11-3
size: few
J: TRBJ2-1
CDR3: CASSLVYVTATIYNEQFF
DNA: TGTGCCAGCAGCTTAGTATATGTGACAGCCACTATATACAATGAGCAGTTCTTC

length: 14
D: TRBD1
V: TRBV4-1
size: many
J: TRBJ2-1
CDR3: CASSQTDRANEQFF
DNA: TGCGCCAGCAGCCAAACGGACAGGGCAAATGAGCAGTTCTTC

length: 19
D: -
V: TRBV4-3
size: -
J: TRBJ2-6
CDR3: CASSQERSPLVSGANVLTF
DNA: TGCGCCAGCAGCCAAGAACGGTCACCTTTGGTCTCTGGGGCCAACGTCCTGACTTTC

length: 12
D: -
V: TRBV11-1
size: many
J: TRBJ2-2
CDR3: CASSLPAGELFF
DNA: TGTGCCAGCAGCCTCCCGGCCGGGGAGCTGTTTTTT

length: 12
D: -
V: TRBV5-1
size: many
J: TRBJ2-7
CDR3: CASSLDFYEQYF
DNA: TGCGCCAGCAGCTTGGACTTCTACGAGCAGTACTTC

length: 12
D: TRBD2
V: TRBV5-6
size: few
J: TRBJ2-7
CDR3: CASSREVYEQYF
DNA: TGTGCCAGCAGCCGGGAGGTCTACGAGCAGTACTTC

length: 14
D: -
V: TRBV20-1
size: few
J: TRBJ2-1
CDR3: CSANGGSSYNEQFF
DNA: TGCAGTGCTAATGGGGGGAGCTCCTACAATGAGCAGTTCTTC

length: 15
D: -
V: TRBV28
size: -
J: TRBJ2-2
CDR3: CASSFSTSNTGELFF
DNA: TGTGCCAGCAGTTTTAGCACTTCGAACACCGGGGAGCTGTTTTTT

length: 12
D: -
V: TRBV20-1
size: few
J: TRBJ1-2
CDR3: CSAPRRFYGYTF
DNA: TGCAGTGCTCCCCGGAGGTTTTATGGCTACACCTTC

length: 16
D: -
V: TRBV7-9
size: -
J: TRBJ2-5
CDR3: CASSKTGTDSQETQYF
DNA: TGTGCCAGCAGCAAAACCGGGACGGACTCACAAGAGACCCAGTACTTC

length: 15
D: -
V: TRBV6-1
size: few
J: TRBJ2-5
CDR3: CASSERGQLVQTQYF
DNA: TGTGCCAGCAGTGAAAGGGGCCAGCTGGTGCAGACCCAGTACTTC

length: 15
D: -
V: TRBV28
size: many
J: TRBJ1-3
CDR3: CASSTPANSGNTIYF
DNA: TGTGCCAGCAGTACCCCGGCTAACTCTGGAAACACCATATATTTT

length: 14
D: -
V: TRBV5-1
size: -
J: TRBJ1-1
CDR3: CASSLRASNTEAFF
DNA: TGCGCCAGCAGCCTCAGGGCATCGAACACTGAAGCTTTCTTT

length: 18
D: -
V: TRBV20-1
size: few
J: TRBJ1-5
CDR3: CSASTGITRSDSNQPQHF
DNA: TGCAGTGCCTCGACGGGGATCACGCGGAGTGATAGCAATCAGCCCCAGCATTTT

length: 15
D: -
V: TRBV3-1
size: few
J: TRBJ1-1
CDR3: CASSPMAVTGTEAFF
DNA: TGTGCCAGCAGCCCCATGGCGGTCACCGGGACTGAAGCTTTCTTT

length: 12
D: -
V: TRBV4-2
size: few
J: TRBJ2-1
CDR3: CATGGPYNEQFF
DNA: TGTGCCACCGGGGGGCCCTACAATGAGCAGTTCTTC

length: 17
D: -
V: TRBV7-9
size: few
J: TRBJ2-5
CDR3: CASGTGRAQLEKETQYF
DNA: TGTGCCAGCGGGACCGGGCGGGCACAGTTAGAGAAAGAGACCCAGTACTTC

length: 14
D: -
V: TRBV5-1
size: -
J: TRBJ1-2
CDR3: CASSLAATNYGYTF
DNA: TGCGCCAGCAGCTTAGCAGCCACGAACTATGGCTACACCTTC

length: 13
D: -
V: TRBV28
size: many
J: TRBJ2-7
CDR3: CASSLWGRGEQYF
DNA: TGTGCCAGCAGTTTATGGGGTAGAGGCGAGCAGTACTTC

length: 14
D: -
V: TRBV18
size: -
J: TRBJ1-5
CDR3: CASSPAGGNQPQHF
DNA: TGTGCCAGCTCACCAGCGGGGGGCAATCAGCCCCAGCATTTT

length: 13
D: -
V: TRBV5-1
size: many
J: TRBJ2-5
CDR3: CASSLQGQETQYF
DNA: TGCGCCAGCAGCTTGCAGGGTCAAGAGACCCAGTACTTC

length: 13
D: -
V: TRBV6-1
size: few
J: TRBJ1-1
CDR3: CASIGSGWTEAFF
DNA: TGTGCCAGCATTGGTTCGGGGTGGACTGAAGCTTTCTTT

length: 13
D: -
V: TRBV29-1
size: many
J: TRBJ1-5
CDR3: CSVEENSNQPQHF
DNA: TGCAGCGTCGAAGAGAATAGCAATCAGCCCCAGCATTTT

length: 15
D: TRBD1
V: TRBV9
size: few
J: TRBJ1-6
CDR3: CASAWGQGNNSPLHF
DNA: TGTGCCAGCGCGTGGGGACAGGGTAACAATTCACCCCTCCACTTT

length: 11
D: -
V: TRBV30
size: -
J: TRBJ2-1
CDR3: CAWSGRDEQFF
DNA: TGTGCCTGGAGTGGGCGGGATGAGCAGTTCTTC